One sample yielded the 2 T cell receptor beta chains listed below, sequenced in a study of blood T cells in healthy people across ages. Primers used in a second PCR of about 7 to 11 cycles were a sample-barcoded 5' primer and a J-beta primer mix. TCRdb re-analysed the 5' RACE reads in MiXCR, keeping a single row per CDR3 protein. The sample yields about 680,000 distinct CDR3 sequences, 49% seen once. The sample taken for sequencing was blood. Receptors originate from an older woman in good health.

The chain carries TRBV7-2 and TRBJ2-5; D is undetermined. The J call could be wrong; TRBJ2-7 is a better fit for the DNA end. Germline CDR1 reads SGHTA; CDR2 reads FQGNSA. The CDR3 length is 15 residues. The CDR3: CASSLAPWTTYEQYF. The CDR3 DNA follows: TGTGCCAGCAGCTTAGCCCCTTGGACGACCTACGAGCAGTACTTC.

About this clonotype itself: An end of the junction differs from the germline gene, which may be a read error. The J gene is TRBJ1-1, the V gene TRBV7-2; possible D gene TRBD1, 5 bases. Germline-derived CDR1 and CDR2 are SGHTA and FQGNSA. The CDR3 covers 13 residues. The CDR3 region has the DNA TGCGCCAGCAGCGTAGGGGCATGGACTGAAGCTTTCTTT. Protein sequence: CASSVGAWTEAFF.